Detailed here is one T cell receptor beta chain. This entry is derived from a study of shared clonotypes between healthy human individuals. This table comes from immunoSEQ multiplex PCR, and its TCRdb copy is limited to in-frame clones, with some not included. In the table there are around 550,000 clones, 90% to 96% of which are singletons. The V end lost 2 bases, the J end lost 1 base, and 11 bases lay between the germline ends. Germline lookup yields CDR1 SNHLY and CDR2 FYNNEI. The CDR3 is made up of 15 amino acids. The V gene is TRBV2, the J gene TRBJ2-5, with TRBD2 as a possible D gene (6 bases). Material for sequencing was naive CD4+ T cells sorted from blood. The subset denotes: CD45RA+ positively selected. This clonotype was obtained from a woman in her 30s in good health. The CDR3, as DNA: TGTGCCAGCAGTGAATCGCTAGCGAGCCAAGAGACCCAGTACTTC. It is translated as CASSESLASQETQYF.